Described below is a single T cell receptor beta chain sequence and its context. The antigen remains unidentified. Naive CD8 cells, CD45RO-negative and positively selected for CCR7, excluded terminally differentiated effector memory CD45RA+ cells. Assay execution took place at the deep level. In the authors' methods: For the immunoSEQ data, sequences were junction-only without quality scores, so filtering differed. Sequencing was performed with immunoSEQ multiplex PCR; in TCRdb, only in-frame clones are kept and a portion is missing. That table is the source of V, J and clone size, and D and trimming were worked out from the DNA. The table has some 2.1 million clones, roughly 95% seen once; the top ten hold 0.9% to 1.3%. Trimming took 2 bases from V and 7 from J; bases not matched to a gene: 11. Germline CDR1 reads LGHNA; CDR2 reads YSLEER. This CDR3 spans 18 amino acids. The record originates from a study of shared clonotypes between healthy human individuals.

General study findings and limits: Clonotypes that were shared across four donors made up around 4.6% of naive CD4 clonotypes. In contrast to clonotypes shared by all four donors, non-shared clonotypes had lower generation probabilities.

The sequenced material came from naive CD8+ T cells sorted from blood. The receptor was derived from a young man in good health. The chain uses TRBV4-3 and TRBJ2-1; 13 nucleotides line up with TRBD2. CDR3 sequence reads: CASSQSTRTSGRKNEQFF. The CDR3 coding sequence is TGCGCCAGCAGCCAATCAACCCGGACTAGCGGGAGAAAAAATGAGCAGTTCTTC.